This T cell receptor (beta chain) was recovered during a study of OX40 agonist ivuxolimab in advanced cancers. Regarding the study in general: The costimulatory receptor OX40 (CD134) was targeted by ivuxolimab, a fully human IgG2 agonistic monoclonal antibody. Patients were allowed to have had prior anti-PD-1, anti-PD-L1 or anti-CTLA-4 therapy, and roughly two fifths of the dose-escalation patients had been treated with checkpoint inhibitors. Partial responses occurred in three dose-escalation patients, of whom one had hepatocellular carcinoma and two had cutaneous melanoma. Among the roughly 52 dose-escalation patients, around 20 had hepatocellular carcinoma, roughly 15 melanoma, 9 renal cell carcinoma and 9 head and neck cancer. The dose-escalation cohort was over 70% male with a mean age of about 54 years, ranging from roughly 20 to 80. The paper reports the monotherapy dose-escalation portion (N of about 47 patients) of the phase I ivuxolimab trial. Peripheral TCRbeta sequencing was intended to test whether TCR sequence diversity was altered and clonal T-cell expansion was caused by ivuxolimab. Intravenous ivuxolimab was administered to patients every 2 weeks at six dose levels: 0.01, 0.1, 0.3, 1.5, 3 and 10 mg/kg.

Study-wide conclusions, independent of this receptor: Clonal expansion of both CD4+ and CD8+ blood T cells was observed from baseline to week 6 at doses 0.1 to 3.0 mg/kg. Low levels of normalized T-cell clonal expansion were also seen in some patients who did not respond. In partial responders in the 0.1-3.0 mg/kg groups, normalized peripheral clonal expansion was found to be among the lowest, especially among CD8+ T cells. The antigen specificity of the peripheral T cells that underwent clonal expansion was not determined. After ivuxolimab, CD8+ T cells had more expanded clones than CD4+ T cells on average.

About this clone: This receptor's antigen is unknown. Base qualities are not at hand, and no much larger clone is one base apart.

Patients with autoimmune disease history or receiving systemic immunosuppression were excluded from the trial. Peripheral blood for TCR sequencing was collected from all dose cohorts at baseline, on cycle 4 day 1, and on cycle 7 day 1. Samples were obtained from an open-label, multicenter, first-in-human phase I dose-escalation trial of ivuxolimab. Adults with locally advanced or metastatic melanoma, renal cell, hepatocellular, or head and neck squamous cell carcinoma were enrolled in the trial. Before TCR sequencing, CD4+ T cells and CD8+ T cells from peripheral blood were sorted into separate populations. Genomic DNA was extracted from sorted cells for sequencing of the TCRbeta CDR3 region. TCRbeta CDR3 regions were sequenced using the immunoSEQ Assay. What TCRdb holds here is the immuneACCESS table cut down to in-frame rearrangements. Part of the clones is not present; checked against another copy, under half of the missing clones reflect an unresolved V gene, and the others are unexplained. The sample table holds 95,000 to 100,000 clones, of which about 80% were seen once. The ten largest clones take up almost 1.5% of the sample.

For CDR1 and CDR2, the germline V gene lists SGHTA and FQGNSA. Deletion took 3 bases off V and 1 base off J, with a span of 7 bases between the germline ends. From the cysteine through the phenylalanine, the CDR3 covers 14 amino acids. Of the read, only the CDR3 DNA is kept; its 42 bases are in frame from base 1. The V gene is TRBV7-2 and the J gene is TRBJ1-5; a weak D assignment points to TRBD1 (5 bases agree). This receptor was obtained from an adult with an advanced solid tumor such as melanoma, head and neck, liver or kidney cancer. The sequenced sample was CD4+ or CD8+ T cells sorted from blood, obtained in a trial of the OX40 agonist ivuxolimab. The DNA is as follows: TGTGCCAGCAGCTTGACAGCAAGCAATCAGCCCCAGCATTTT. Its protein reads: CASSLTASNQPQHF.